This T cell receptor beta chain was documented in a study of T cells after yellow fever vaccination. This clonotype was detected a few times. The antigen remains undetermined. Overall study results and limits: The secondary response was weaker, and its peak arrived faster, on day 5 versus 15.

TCRdb fed the 5' RACE reads into MiXCR, producing one record per CDR3 protein. The table has about 550,000 distinct CDR3 sequences, about 19% seen once. Sample: PBMCs, taken 15 days after the yellow fever booster vaccination. The sequence was collected from a man younger than 45 who received the YFV17D yellow fever vaccine.

The CDR3 protein is CSAGLQGNQPQHF. The DNA for the CDR3 is TGCAGTGCAGGCTTACAGGGGAATCAGCCCCAGCATTTT. The chain carries TRBV20-1 and TRBJ1-5, with TRBD1 matching over 7 bases. The trim removed 6 bases at V and 4 bases at J, leaving 6 bases unmatched. The CDR3 loop spans 13 amino acids. CDR1 and CDR2 (germline): DFQATT, SNEGSKA (reference sequence).